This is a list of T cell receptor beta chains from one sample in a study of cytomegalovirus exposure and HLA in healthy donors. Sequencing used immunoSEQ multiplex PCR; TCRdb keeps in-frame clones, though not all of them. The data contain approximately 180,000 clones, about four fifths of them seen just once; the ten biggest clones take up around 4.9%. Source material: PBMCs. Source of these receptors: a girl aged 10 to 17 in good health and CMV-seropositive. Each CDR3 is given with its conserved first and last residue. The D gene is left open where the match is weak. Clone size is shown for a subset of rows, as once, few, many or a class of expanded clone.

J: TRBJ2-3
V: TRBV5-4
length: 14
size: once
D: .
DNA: TGTGCCAGCTCCTCAGGGCTAAGCACAGATACGCAGTATTTT
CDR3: CASSSGLSTDTQYF

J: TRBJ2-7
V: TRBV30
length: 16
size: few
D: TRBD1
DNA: TGTGCCTGGAGTGATACCGGGACAGCTGCCTCCTACGAGCAGTACTTC
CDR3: CAWSDTGTAASYEQYF

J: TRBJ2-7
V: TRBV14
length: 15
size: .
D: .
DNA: TGTGCCAGCAGCCCCGGGACAAAAGTCTCCTACGAGCAGTACTTC
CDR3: CASSPGTKVSYEQYF

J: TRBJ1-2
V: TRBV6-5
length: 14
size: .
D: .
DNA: TGTGCCAGCACCCGAGGACGAGAGGGCTATGGCTACACCTTC
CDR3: CASTRGREGYGYTF

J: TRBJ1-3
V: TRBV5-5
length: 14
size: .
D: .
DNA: TGTGCCAGCAGCTTGGAAGGGGTTGGAAACACCATATATTTT
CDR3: CASSLEGVGNTIYF

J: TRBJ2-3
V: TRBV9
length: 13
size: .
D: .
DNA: TGTGCCAGCAGCTTCAGGGACACAGATACGCAGTATTTT
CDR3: CASSFRDTDTQYF

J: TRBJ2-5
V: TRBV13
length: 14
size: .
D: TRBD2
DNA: TGTGCCAGCAGCTTAGCGGGGGGCCAAGAGACCCAGTACTTC
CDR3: CASSLAGGQETQYF

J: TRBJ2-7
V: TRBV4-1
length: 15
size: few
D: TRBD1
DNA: TGCGCCAGCAGCCAAGATGAGGACAGGGCCCACGAGCAGTACTTC
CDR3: CASSQDEDRAHEQYF

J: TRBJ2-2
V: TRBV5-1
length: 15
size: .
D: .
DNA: TGCGCCAGCAGCTCCCAAGACTGGAACACCGGGGAGCTGTTTTTT
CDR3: CASSSQDWNTGELFF

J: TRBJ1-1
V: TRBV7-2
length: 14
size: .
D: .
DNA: TGTGCCAGCAGCTGGGGGAGGGCTACGTCCCCAGCTTTCTTT
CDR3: CASSWGRATSPAFF

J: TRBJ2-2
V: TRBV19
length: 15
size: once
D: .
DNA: TGTGCCAGTAGTATCCCAGGAAGGCCCACCGGGGAGCTGTTTTTT
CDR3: CASSIPGRPTGELFF

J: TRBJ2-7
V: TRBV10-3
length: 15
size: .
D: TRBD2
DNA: TGTGCCATCAGTCCGGCGGGGGGGAACTCCTACGAGCAGTACTTC
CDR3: CAISPAGGNSYEQYF